These T cell receptor beta chains were read from a single sample in a study of T cell responses to AZD1222 COVID-19 vaccine. Assay: immunoSEQ multiplex PCR; the TCRdb copy retains only in-frame clones and omits some. The top ten hold under 11% of the sample, which has 100,000 to 150,000 clones, roughly 86% seen once. The source material was peripheral blood, sampled on day 0 of AZD1222 vaccination. The receptors originated from an adult in good health. The CDR3 runs from the conserved cysteine through the conserved F or W. Fields, in order: J gene, clone size, V gene, D gene, CDR3 protein, CDR3 DNA. A D gene is named only where the DNA matches it firmly. Some rows mark clone size as missing; the rest say once, few, many or name a class of expanded clone.

J gene: TRBJ2-7; clone size: NA; V gene: TRBV28; D gene: TRBD1; CDR3 protein: CASTPGGSPDEQYF; CDR3 DNA: TGTGCCAGCACCCCAGGGGGCTCTCCTGACGAGCAGTACTTC
J gene: TRBJ1-4; clone size: NA; V gene: TRBV19; D gene: NA; CDR3 protein: CASSIRGANEKLFF; CDR3 DNA: TGTGCCAGTAGTATCAGGGGTGCTAATGAAAAACTGTTTTTT
J gene: TRBJ2-1; clone size: once; V gene: TRBV29-1; D gene: NA; CDR3 protein: CSVAGYNEQFF; CDR3 DNA: TGCAGCGTCGCGGGGTACAATGAGCAGTTCTTC
J gene: TRBJ2-7; clone size: NA; V gene: TRBV28; D gene: TRBD2; CDR3 protein: CASSLLAGGFNEQYF; CDR3 DNA: TGTGCCAGCAGTTTACTAGCGGGAGGGTTCAACGAGCAGTACTTC
J gene: TRBJ1-4; clone size: once; V gene: TRBV23-1; D gene: NA; CDR3 protein: CASPVATNEKLFF; CDR3 DNA: TGCGCCAGTCCGGTGGCAACTAATGAAAAACTGTTTTTT
J gene: TRBJ1-2; clone size: NA; V gene: TRBV6-5; D gene: NA; CDR3 protein: CASDLARGVDYGYTF; CDR3 DNA: TGTGCCAGCGATCTCGCCCGGGGGGTAGACTATGGCTACACCTTC
J gene: TRBJ1-1; clone size: many; V gene: TRBV25-1; D gene: TRBD1; CDR3 protein: CASSESGQSNTEAFF; CDR3 DNA: TGTGCCAGCAGTGAATCGGGACAGTCGAACACTGAAGCTTTCTTT
J gene: TRBJ2-5; clone size: NA; V gene: TRBV3-1/TRBV3-2; D gene: NA; CDR3 protein: CASSQGPGVQETQYF; CDR3 DNA: TGTGCCAGCAGCCAAGGTCCGGGAGTCCAAGAGACCCAGTACTTC
J gene: TRBJ1-1; clone size: NA; V gene: TRBV19; D gene: TRBD1; CDR3 protein: CASIHRGRRTEAFF; CDR3 DNA: TGTGCCAGTATCCACAGGGGGCGGAGAACTGAAGCTTTCTTT
J gene: TRBJ2-1; clone size: NA; V gene: TRBV27; D gene: TRBD1; CDR3 protein: CASSDRVAYNEQFF; CDR3 DNA: TGTGCCAGCAGCGACAGGGTAGCCTACAATGAGCAGTTCTTC
J gene: TRBJ1-4; clone size: NA; V gene: TRBV5-1; D gene: TRBD1; CDR3 protein: CASSSQQGAYEKLFF; CDR3 DNA: TGCGCCAGCAGCTCGCAACAGGGGGCGTATGAAAAACTGTTTTTT
J gene: TRBJ1-2; clone size: NA; V gene: TRBV7-3; D gene: TRBD1; CDR3 protein: CASSLDRAYGYTF; CDR3 DNA: TGTGCCAGCAGCCTGGACAGGGCCTATGGCTACACCTTC
J gene: TRBJ1-1; clone size: NA; V gene: TRBV7-9; D gene: NA; CDR3 protein: CASSPRQGVTEAFF; CDR3 DNA: TGTGCCAGCAGCCCTAGACAAGGGGTCACTGAAGCTTTCTTT
J gene: TRBJ2-7; clone size: NA; V gene: TRBV28; D gene: TRBD2; CDR3 protein: CASSERGSIYEQYF; CDR3 DNA: TGTGCCAGCAGTGAACGCGGGAGTATATACGAGCAGTACTTC
J gene: TRBJ1-4; clone size: NA; V gene: TRBV6-1; D gene: NA; CDR3 protein: CASSEVRGKGEKLFF; CDR3 DNA: TGTGCCAGCAGTGAAGTACGGGGTAAGGGTGAAAAACTGTTTTTT
J gene: TRBJ1-2; clone size: NA; V gene: TRBV5-1; D gene: NA; CDR3 protein: CASSLEDRRDGYTF; CDR3 DNA: TGCGCCAGCAGCTTGGAAGACAGGAGGGATGGCTACACCTTC
J gene: TRBJ2-1; clone size: once; V gene: TRBV28; D gene: NA; CDR3 protein: CASSGAQTYNEQFF; CDR3 DNA: TGTGCCAGCAGTGGGGCTCAAACTTACAATGAGCAGTTCTTC